This paragraph reports one T cell receptor beta chain. Its antigen is unknown. The source of the sample is a study of long-term antiretroviral therapy in people with HIV. Notes on the study in general: Investigators report no available data on ART adherence, viral resistance or therapy changes.

The CDR3 is made up of 15 amino acids. V gave up 2 bases and J gave up 6 bases; unmatched junction bases: 7. Germline CDR1 is MNHEY and CDR2 is SVGAGI. An immunoSEQ assay, version v3.0, was performed at survey level. The method was immunoSEQ multiplex PCR; TCRdb's version includes in-frame clones alone and lacks a portion of them. The sample consists of some 33,000 clones, over 75% of them appearing once. Donors needed at least one pre-ART PBMC sample plus at least two post-ART samples. The TCR was taken from a man in his late teens or twenties with HIV. The specimen comprised unsorted PBMCs, sampled 0.6 years after starting antiretroviral therapy. V is TRBV6-5 and J is TRBJ2-7; TRBD1 aligns across 10 bases. The CDR3 nucleotides are TGTGCCAGCAGTTACCCCGGACAGGGGGTGGGCGAGCAGTACTTC. Translation: CASSYPGQGVGEQYF.